The rows below give T cell receptor beta chains drawn from one sample of a study of identifying expanded T cells in peripheral blood. Data came from immunoSEQ multiplex PCR; TCRdb stores just in-frame clones and leaves some out. The sample includes some 95,000 clones, 88% seen only once; the top ten take less than 6%. Sequenced sample: blood. The receptors were sampled from a person aged 18 to 70 in good health. Both conserved end residues are part of each CDR3. Fields, in order: D gene, J gene, clone size, V gene, CDR3 DNA, CDR3 protein. The D gene is left open where the match is weak. Expanded clones get a size class; other rows say once, few or many, or leave the size out.

- | TRBJ2-3 | - | TRBV7-9 | TGTGCCAGCAGCGATAGAAATGGTGCAGATACGCAGTATTTT | CASSDRNGADTQYF
TRBD1 | TRBJ2-5 | - | TRBV5-1 | TGCGCCAGCAGCTCGGGACAGGGGTTGGAGACCCAGTACTTC | CASSSGQGLETQYF
- | TRBJ1-5 | - | TRBV19 | TGTGCCAGTAGTATTAAAGATTCCTATCAGCCCCAGCATTTT | CASSIKDSYQPQHF
- | TRBJ1-5 | - | TRBV19 | TGTGCCACCACGGACCTAAGCAATCAGCCCCAGCATTTT | CATTDLSNQPQHF
TRBD1 | TRBJ2-1 | - | TRBV12-5 | TGTGCTAGTGGTTTGAGCCCCAAGGACAGGGCAAGTGACAATGAGCAGTTCTTC | CASGLSPKDRASDNEQFF
TRBD2 | TRBJ2-5 | few | TRBV7-2 | TGTGCCAGCAGCTTTTTTGTTGCCAGCGGGGGAGGAGAGACCCAGTACTTC | CASSFFVASGGGETQYF
- | TRBJ2-7 | once | TRBV4-1 | TGCGCCAGCAGCCAAGGGGGGACGGGAGCCACGTACGAGCAGTACTTC | CASSQGGTGATYEQYF
- | TRBJ2-7 | - | TRBV18 | TGTGCCAGCTCTGAGGGGGTACGCTTCTACGAGCAGTACTTC | CASSEGVRFYEQYF
TRBD1 | TRBJ1-1 | - | TRBV6-5 | TGTGCCAGCAGTTACTGGCAGGGGGATACTGAAGCTTTCTTT | CASSYWQGDTEAFF
TRBD1 | TRBJ1-5 | - | TRBV30 | TGTGCCTGGAGTGTACAGGGGGCTACTCAGCAGCCCCAGCATTTT | CAWSVQGATQQPQHF
- | TRBJ1-4 | - | TRBV29-1 | TGCAGCGTTTTAAGGACTCGAGGCAGTGAAAAACTGTTTTTT | CSVLRTRGSEKLFF
TRBD1 | TRBJ1-3 | - | TRBV30 | TGTGCCCGCGGACAGGGGCAAAACACCATATATTTT | CARGQGQNTIYF
- | TRBJ2-1 | - | TRBV9 | TGTGCCAGCAGCCCGAGGTCCCCGAACGACAATGAGCAGTTCTTC | CASSPRSPNDNEQFF
TRBD1 | TRBJ1-6 | - | TRBV2 | TGTGCCAGCTCCGGGACAGCTAATTCACCCCTCCACTTT | CASSGTANSPLHF
TRBD2 | TRBJ2-7 | - | TRBV13 | TGTGCCAGCAGCTTAGAATTCGCGGGGGGGACCTACGAGCAGTACTTC | CASSLEFAGGTYEQYF
- | TRBJ1-3 | - | TRBV7-8 | TGTGCCAGCAGCTTGATGGGGGACTCTGGAAACACCATATATTTT | CASSLMGDSGNTIYF
- | TRBJ2-7 | few | TRBV27 | TGTGCCAGCAGTTTTGGAGCTTCCTACGAGCAGTACTTC | CASSFGASYEQYF
- | TRBJ2-1 | - | TRBV19 | TGTGCCAGTAGTATAGTGGGGGCTAATGAGCAGTTCTTC | CASSIVGANEQFF
- | TRBJ1-2 | - | TRBV28 | TGTGCCAGCCGCAATAACTATGGCTACACCTTC | CASRNNYGYTF
TRBD1 | TRBJ2-3 | - | TRBV19 | TGTGCCAGTAGTACCCGCAGGACAGGGTTGACAGATACGCAGTATTTT | CASSTRRTGLTDTQYF
TRBD2 | TRBJ2-3 | - | TRBV4-2 | TGTGCCAGCAGCCAAGATGGGACTAGCGGGAGGGGGGGTCCCACAGATACGCAGTATTTT | CASSQDGTSGRGGPTDTQYF
TRBD1 | TRBJ1-2 | - | TRBV27 | TGTGCCAGCAGTTCTACCTCCGGACAGGGGAGCTATGGCTACACCTTC | CASSSTSGQGSYGYTF
TRBD1 | TRBJ2-3 | once | TRBV6-6 | TGTGCCAGCAGTTTGGGACAGGGGAAGATAGATACGCAGTATTTT | CASSLGQGKIDTQYF
- | TRBJ2-2 | - | TRBV6-5 | TGTGCCAGCAGACCAGGGACTTCCACCGGGGAGCTGTTTTTT | CASRPGTSTGELFF
TRBD1 | TRBJ1-1 | - | TRBV6-1 | TGTGCCAGCAGTGAAGCGCTTCAACTAGACAGGGGCGTTATGAACACTGAAGCTTTCTTT | CASSEALQLDRGVMNTEAFF
TRBD1 | TRBJ1-6 | - | TRBV9 | TGTGCCAGCAGCGTAGCAGGGGGCAATTCACCCCTCCACTTT | CASSVAGGNSPLHF
- | TRBJ2-5 | - | TRBV5-1 | TGCGCCAGCAGCTTGGGACCCCCCCAAGAGACCCAGTACTTC | CASSLGPPQETQYF
TRBD2 | TRBJ2-1 | - | TRBV7-2 | TGTGCCAGCAGCTTTACTAGCGGGAGGCCCAATGAGCAGTTCTTC | CASSFTSGRPNEQFF
- | TRBJ2-1 | - | TRBV10-2 | TGCGCCAGCCAGATACGGGGTGAGGGACTCAATGAGCAGTTCTTC | CASQIRGEGLNEQFF
- | TRBJ1-4 | - | TRBV11-2 | TGTGCCAGCAGCTTATTTCCCGGGATTAATGAAAAACTGTTTTTT | CASSLFPGINEKLFF
- | TRBJ1-5 | - | TRBV5-5 | TGTGCCAGCAGCGGAACCGACAGAACTTATCAGCCCCAGCATTTT | CASSGTDRTYQPQHF
- | TRBJ1-5 | once | TRBV19 | TGTGCCAGTAGTATGGCCGACAGGATAAGCTCGGATCAGCCCCAGCATTTT | CASSMADRISSDQPQHF
- | TRBJ2-2 | - | TRBV29-1 | TGCAGCGTTGAAGATTGGCAGGGGGGAGTTAGGAGGGAGCTGTTTTTT | CSVEDWQGGVRRELFF
TRBD1 | TRBJ1-1 | - | TRBV15 | TGTGCCACCAGGGGACAGACCAACACTGAAGCTTTCTTT | CATRGQTNTEAFF
- | TRBJ2-5 | - | TRBV2 | TGTGCCAGCAGTGATGGACAGCCTCCCGTCCAGACCCAGTACTTC | CASSDGQPPVQTQYF
TRBD1 | TRBJ1-1 | - | TRBV2 | TGTGCCAGCAGGGGCGACAGGGCTCGGGAAGCTTTCTTT | CASRGDRAREAFF
- | TRBJ1-2 | - | TRBV9 | TGTGCCAGCACTACAGGGTTTGGGGACTATGGCTACACCTTC | CASTTGFGDYGYTF
TRBD1 | TRBJ1-5 | - | TRBV19 | TGTGCCAGTACTAGGACAGGTCTTAGCAATCAGCCCCAGCATTTT | CASTRTGLSNQPQHF
TRBD1 | TRBJ2-7 | - | TRBV6-5 | TGTGCCAGCAGTTATCAGGGGGCGCGGTACGAGCAGTACTTC | CASSYQGARYEQYF
- | TRBJ2-3 | - | TRBV10-2 | TGCGCCAGCAGTGATCAGGACAAGACAGATACGCAGTATTTT | CASSDQDKTDTQYF
- | TRBJ1-1 | - | TRBV7-6 | TGTGCCAGCAGCGCAGGACGGGGGGATTTAAACACTGAAGCTTTCTTT | CASSAGRGDLNTEAFF
- | TRBJ1-1 | - | TRBV5-6 | TGTGCCAGCATTGCAAAGGGAAAGCACACTGAAGCTTTCTTT | CASIAKGKHTEAFF
TRBD1 | TRBJ1-5 | few | TRBV30 | TGTGCCTGGAGCCAACAGGGGGGTAGCAATCAGCCCCAGCATTTT | CAWSQQGGSNQPQHF
TRBD1 | TRBJ2-1 | - | TRBV2 | TGTGCCAGCAGGGACAGGGGGCTCAATGAGCAGTTCTTC | CASRDRGLNEQFF
TRBD1 | TRBJ1-6 | - | TRBV6-5 | TGTGCCAGCAGTTACCGGGACAGTAATTCACCCCTCCACTTT | CASSYRDSNSPLHF